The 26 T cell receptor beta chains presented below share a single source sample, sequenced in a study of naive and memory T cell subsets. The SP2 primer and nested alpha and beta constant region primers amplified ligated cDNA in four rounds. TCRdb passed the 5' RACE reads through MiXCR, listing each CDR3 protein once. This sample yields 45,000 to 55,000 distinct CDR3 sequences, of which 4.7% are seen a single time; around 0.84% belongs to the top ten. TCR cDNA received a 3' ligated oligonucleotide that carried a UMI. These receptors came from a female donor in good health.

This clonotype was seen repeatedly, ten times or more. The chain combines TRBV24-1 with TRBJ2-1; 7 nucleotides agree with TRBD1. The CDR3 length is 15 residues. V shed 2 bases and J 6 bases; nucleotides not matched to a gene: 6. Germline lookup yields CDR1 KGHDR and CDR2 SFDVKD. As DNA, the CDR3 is TGTGCCACCAGTGATTGGAGGACAGGATCCAATGAGCAGTTCTTC. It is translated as CATSDWRTGSNEQFF.

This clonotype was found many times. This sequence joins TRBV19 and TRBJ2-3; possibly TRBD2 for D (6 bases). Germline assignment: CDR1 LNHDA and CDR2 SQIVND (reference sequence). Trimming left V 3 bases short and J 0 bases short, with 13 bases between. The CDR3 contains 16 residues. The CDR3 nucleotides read TGTGCCAGTAGTATTCTGGCTAGCGTCAGCACAGATACGCAGTATTTT. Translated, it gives CASSILASVSTDTQYF.

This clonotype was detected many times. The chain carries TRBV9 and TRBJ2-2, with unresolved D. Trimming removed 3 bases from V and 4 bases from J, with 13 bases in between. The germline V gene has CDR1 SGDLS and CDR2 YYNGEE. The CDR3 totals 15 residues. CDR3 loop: CASSAVARATGELFF. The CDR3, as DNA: TGTGCCAGCAGCGCCGTTGCCCGGGCCACCGGGGAGCTGTTTTTT. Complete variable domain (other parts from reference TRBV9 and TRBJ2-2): DSGVTQTPKHLITATGQRVTLRCSPRSGDLSVYWYQQSLDQGLQFLIQYYNGEERAKGNILERFSAQQFPDLHSELNLSSLELGDSALYFCASSAVARATGELFFGEGSRLTVL.

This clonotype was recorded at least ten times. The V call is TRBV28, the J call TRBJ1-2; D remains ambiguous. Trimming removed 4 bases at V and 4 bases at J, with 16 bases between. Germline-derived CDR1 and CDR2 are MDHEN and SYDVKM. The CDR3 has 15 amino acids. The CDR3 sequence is CASSSSPAGGYGYTF. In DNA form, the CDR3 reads TGTGCCAGCAGTTCTTCCCCGGCTGGCGGCTATGGCTACACCTTC.

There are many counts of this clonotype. CDR3 in DNA: TGCAGCGTTTCTGATCAGGGGGCGCGAGGCTACACCTTC. Amino acids: CSVSDQGARGYTF. The V and J genes are TRBV29-1 and TRBJ1-2; 8 bases align to TRBD1. The germline V gene has CDR1 SQVTM and CDR2 ANQGSEA. Trimming cost V 5 bases and J 8 bases; bases outside gene matches: 10. CDR3 length: 13 amino acids.

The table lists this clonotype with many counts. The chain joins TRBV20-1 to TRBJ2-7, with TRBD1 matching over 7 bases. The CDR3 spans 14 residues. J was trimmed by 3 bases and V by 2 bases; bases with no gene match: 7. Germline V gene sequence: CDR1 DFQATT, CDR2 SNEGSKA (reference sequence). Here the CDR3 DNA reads TGCAGTGCTAGACAAACGGGACAGAGCTACGAGCAGTACTTC. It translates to CSARQTGQSYEQYF.

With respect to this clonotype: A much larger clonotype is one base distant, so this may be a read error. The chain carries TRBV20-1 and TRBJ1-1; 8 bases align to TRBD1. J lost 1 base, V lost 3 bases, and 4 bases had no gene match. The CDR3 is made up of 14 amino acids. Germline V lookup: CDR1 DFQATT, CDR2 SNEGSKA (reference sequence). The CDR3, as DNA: TGCAGTGCTAGCTACAGGGGGGCGAACACTGAAGCTTTCTTT. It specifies CSASYRGANTEAFF.

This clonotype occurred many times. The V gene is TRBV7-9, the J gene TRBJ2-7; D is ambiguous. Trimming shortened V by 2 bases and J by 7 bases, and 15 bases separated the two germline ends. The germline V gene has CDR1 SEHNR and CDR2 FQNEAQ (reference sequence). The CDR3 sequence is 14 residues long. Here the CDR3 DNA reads TGTGCCAGCAGCTTAACGCGGCGGCCTGATGAGCAGTACTTC. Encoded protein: CASSLTRRPDEQYF.

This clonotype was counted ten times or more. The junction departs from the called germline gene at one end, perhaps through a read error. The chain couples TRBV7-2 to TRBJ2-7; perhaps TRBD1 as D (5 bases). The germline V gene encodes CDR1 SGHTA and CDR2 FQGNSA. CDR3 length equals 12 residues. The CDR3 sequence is CASSRGSSEQYF. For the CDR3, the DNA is TGTGCCAGCAGCAGGGGATCCTCCGAGCAGTACTTC.

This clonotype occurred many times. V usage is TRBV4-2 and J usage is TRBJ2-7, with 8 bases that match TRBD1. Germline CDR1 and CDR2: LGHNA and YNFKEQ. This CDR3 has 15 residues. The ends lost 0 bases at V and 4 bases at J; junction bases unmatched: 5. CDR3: CASSQESGQGYEQYF. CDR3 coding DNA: TGTGCCAGCAGCCAAGAGTCCGGACAGGGTTACGAGCAGTACTTC.

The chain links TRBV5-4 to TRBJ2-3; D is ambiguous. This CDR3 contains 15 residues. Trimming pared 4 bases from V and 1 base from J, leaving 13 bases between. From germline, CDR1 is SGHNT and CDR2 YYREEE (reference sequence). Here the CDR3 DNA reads TGTGCCAGCAGCCAAACCGAGACGCGCACAGATACGCAGTATTTT. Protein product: CASSQTETRTDTQYF.

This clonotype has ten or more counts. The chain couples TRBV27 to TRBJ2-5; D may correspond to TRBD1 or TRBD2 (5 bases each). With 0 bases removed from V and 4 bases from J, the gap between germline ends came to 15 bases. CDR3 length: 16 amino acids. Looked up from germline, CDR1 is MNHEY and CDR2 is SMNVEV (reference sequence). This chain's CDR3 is CASSLSRGLGLETQYF. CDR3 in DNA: TGTGCCAGCAGTTTATCCCGGGGCTTGGGGCTAGAGACCCAGTACTTC.

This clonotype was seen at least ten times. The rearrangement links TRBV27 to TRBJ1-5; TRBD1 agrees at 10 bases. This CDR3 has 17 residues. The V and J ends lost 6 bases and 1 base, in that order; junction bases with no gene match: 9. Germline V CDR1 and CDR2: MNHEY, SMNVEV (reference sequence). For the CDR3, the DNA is TGTGCCAGCAGGGGGACAGGGGCGGGGGGAAGCAATCAGCCCCAGCATTTT. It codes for CASRGTGAGGSNQPQHF.

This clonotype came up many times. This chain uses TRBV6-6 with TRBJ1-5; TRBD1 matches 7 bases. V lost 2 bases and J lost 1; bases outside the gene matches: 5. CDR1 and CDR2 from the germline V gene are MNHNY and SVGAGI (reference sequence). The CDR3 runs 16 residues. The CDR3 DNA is TGTGCCAGCAGTTACCCCCTGGACAGGAGCAATCAGCCCCAGCATTTT. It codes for CASSYPLDRSNQPQHF.

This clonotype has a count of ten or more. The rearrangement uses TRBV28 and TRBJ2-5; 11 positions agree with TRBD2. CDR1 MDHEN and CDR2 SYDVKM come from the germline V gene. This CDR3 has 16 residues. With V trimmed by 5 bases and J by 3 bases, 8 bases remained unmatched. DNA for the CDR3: TGTGCCAGCAGTCTGTCCCGACTAGCGGGAAAAGAGACCCAGTACTTC. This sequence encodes CASSLSRLAGKETQYF.

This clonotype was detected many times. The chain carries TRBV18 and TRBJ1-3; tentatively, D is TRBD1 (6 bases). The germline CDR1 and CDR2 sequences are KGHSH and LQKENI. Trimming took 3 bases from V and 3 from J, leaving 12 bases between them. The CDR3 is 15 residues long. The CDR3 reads CASSPQQGFGNTIYF. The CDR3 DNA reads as TGTGCCAGCTCACCGCAACAGGGCTTTGGAAACACCATATATTTT.

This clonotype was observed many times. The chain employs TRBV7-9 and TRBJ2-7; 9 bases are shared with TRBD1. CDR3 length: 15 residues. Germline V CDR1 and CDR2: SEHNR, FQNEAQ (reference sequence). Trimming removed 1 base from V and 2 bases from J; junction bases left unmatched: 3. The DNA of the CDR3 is TGTGCCAGCAGCTTAGGGGACAGGGAACCCTACGAGCAGTACTTC. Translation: CASSLGDREPYEQYF. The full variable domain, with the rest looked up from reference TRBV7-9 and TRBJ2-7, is DTGVSQNPRHKITKRGQNVTFRCDPISEHNRLYWYRQTLGQGPEFLTYFQNEAQLEKSRLLSDRFSAERPKGSFSTLEIQRTEQGDSAMYLCASSLGDREPYEQYFGPGTRLTVT.

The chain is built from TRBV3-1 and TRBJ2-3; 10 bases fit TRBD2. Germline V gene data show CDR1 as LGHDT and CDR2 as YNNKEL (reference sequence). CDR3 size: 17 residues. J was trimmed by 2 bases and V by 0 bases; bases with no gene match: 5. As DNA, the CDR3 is TGTGCCAGCAGCCAAGACGTTAGCGGGAGGCTCACAGATACGCAGTATTTT. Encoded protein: CASSQDVSGRLTDTQYF.

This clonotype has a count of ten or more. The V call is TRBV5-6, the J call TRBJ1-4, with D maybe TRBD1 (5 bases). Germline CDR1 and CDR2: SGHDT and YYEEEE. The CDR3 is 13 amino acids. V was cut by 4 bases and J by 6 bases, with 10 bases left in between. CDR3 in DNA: TGTGCCAGCAGCCAGTTGGGGGATGAAAAACTGTTTTTT. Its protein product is CASSQLGDEKLFF. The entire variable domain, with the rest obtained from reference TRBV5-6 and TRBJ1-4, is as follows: DAGVTQSPTHLIKTRGQQVTLRCSPKSGHDTVSWYQQALGQGPQFIFQYYEEEERQRGNFPDRFSGHQFPNYSSELNVNALLLGDSALYLCASSQLGDEKLFFGSGTQLSVL.

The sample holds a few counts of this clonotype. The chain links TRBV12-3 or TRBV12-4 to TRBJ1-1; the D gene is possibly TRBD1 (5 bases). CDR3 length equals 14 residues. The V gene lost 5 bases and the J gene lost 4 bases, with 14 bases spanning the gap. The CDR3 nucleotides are TGTGCCAGCAGTCCCATGCGGGGGTTCACTGAAGCTTTCTTT. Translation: CASSPMRGFTEAFF.

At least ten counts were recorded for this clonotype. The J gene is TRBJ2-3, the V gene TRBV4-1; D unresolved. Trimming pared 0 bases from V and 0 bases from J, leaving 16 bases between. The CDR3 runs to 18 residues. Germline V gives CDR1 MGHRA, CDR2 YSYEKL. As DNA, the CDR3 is TGCGCCAGCAGCCAAGAAAGGTCGGCTTTGGGGAGCACAGATACGCAGTATTTT. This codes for CASSQERSALGSTDTQYF.

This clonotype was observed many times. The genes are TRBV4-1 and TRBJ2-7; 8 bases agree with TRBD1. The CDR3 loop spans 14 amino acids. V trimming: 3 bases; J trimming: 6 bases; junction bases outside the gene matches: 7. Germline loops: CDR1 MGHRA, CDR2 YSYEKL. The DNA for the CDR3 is TGCGCCAGCAGCCATGCAGGGGGCAGAGGCGAGCAGTACTTC. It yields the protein CASSHAGGRGEQYF.

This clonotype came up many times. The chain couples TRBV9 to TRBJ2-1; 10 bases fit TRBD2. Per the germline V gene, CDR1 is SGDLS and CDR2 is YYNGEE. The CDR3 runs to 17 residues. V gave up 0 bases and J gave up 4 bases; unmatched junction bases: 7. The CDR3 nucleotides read TGTGCCAGCAGCGTAGCCCTAGCGGGAGCTAGGTACAATGAGCAGTTCTTC. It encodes CASSVALAGARYNEQFF.

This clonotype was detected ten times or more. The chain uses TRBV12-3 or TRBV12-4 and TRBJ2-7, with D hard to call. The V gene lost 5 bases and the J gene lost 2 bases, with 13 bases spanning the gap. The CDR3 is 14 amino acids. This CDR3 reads CASSQTGPTYEQYF. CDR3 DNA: TGTGCCAGCAGTCAAACCGGGCCCACCTACGAGCAGTACTTC.

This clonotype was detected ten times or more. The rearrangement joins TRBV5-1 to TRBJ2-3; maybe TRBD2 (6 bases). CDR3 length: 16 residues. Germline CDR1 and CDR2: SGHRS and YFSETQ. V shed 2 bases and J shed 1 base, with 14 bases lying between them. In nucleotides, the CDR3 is TGCGCCAGCAGCTTCTCCCCCACGGGGGGCACAGATACGCAGTATTTT. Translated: CASSFSPTGGTDTQYF.

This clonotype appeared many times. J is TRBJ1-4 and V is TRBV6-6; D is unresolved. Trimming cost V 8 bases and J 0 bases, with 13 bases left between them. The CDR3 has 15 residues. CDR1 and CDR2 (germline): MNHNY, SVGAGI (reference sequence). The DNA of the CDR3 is TGTGCCAGCTATGAAGGTCAAGCAACTAATGAAAAACTGTTTTTT. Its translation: CASYEGQATNEKLFF.